These 32 T cell receptor beta chains came from one sample sequenced in a study of T cell repertoires in cytomegalovirus infection. MiXCR, run by TCRdb on the reads, gives a single entry per CDR3 protein. Of about 770,000 distinct CDR3 sequences listed, 25% to 35% are singletons. The antigens these receptors bind are not known. Sample: cultured CD8+ T cells from PBMCs, taken from culture after CMV antigen stimulation. The receptors were sampled from a human donor in good health (CMV status not recorded). Some clones in this sample may be carry-over from other donors' samples.

This clonotype was counted a few times. V usage is TRBV11-1 and J usage is TRBJ2-7, with 7 bases matching TRBD1. The CDR3 consists of 15 residues. V was clipped by 6 bases and J by 1 base; unmatched bases: 9. The germline CDR1 and CDR2 sequences are SGHAT and FQDESV (reference sequence). This CDR3 is CASSPGQVPSYEQYV. The CDR3, as DNA: TGTGCCAGCAGTCCCGGACAGGTGCCGTCCTACGAGCAGTACGTC.

The rearrangement joins TRBV6-2 or TRBV6-3 to TRBJ2-1; D is perhaps TRBD2 (5 bases). The germline V gene encodes CDR1 MNHEY and CDR2 SVGEGT. V lost 6 bases and J lost 1, with 10 bases in between. This CDR3 spans 14 amino acids. CDR3 coding DNA: TGTGCCAGCAGCGAGGGTCTATCCTACAATGAGCAGTTCTTC. Its translation is CASSEGLSYNEQFF.

In this sample, this clonotype turned up a few times. The chain recombines TRBV4-1 with TRBJ2-6, with 10 bases aligning to TRBD1. This CDR3 region has 21 residues. Unmatched junction bases numbered 18, after V lost 3 bases and J lost 4 bases. Germline V gene sequence: CDR1 MGHRA, CDR2 YSYEKL. The CDR3 protein is CASSHSPIPDRGRAGANVLTF. CDR3 bases: TGCGCCAGCAGCCACTCCCCAATACCGGACAGGGGGAGAGCGGGGGCCAACGTCCTGACTTTC.

Worth noting for this clonotype: This may come from a read error, since a much larger clone is one base off. The chain links TRBV6-2 or TRBV6-3 to TRBJ2-1, with TRBD2 identical over 10 bases. Per germline, CDR1 MNHEY and CDR2 SVGEGT. The CDR3 loop spans 16 amino acids. In nucleotides, the CDR3 is TGTGCCAGCAGTTACTCGACTAGCGGGTCCTACAATAAGCAGTTCTTC. It specifies CASSYSTSGSYNKQFF.

This clonotype came up a few times. This rearrangement joins TRBV2 to TRBJ1-5; D is uncertain. Germline-derived CDR1 and CDR2 are SNHLY and FYNNEI. CDR3 size: 18 residues. V was pared by 7 bases and J by 2 bases, with 24 bases between. The CDR3 sequence: CASTLSGEFTSRNQPQHF. In DNA, the CDR3 is TGTGCCAGCACCCTAAGCGGGGAGTTTACTAGCCGCAATCAGCCCCAGCATTTT.

This chain connects TRBV5-6 to TRBJ2-5, with D possibly being TRBD2 (6 bases). Between the trimmed V and J ends, which lost 4 bases and 5 bases, there was a span of 15 bases. The germline V gene encodes CDR1 SGHDT and CDR2 YYEEEE. CDR3 length: 14 amino acids. As DNA, the CDR3 is TGTGCCAGCAGCCCTGGGGAGGTAGAGGAGACCCAGTACTTC. Translated, it gives CASSPGEVEETQYF.

The chain has TRBV7-9 and TRBJ2-7; no clear D gene. The CDR3 loop spans 13 amino acids. Germline V gene lookup returns CDR1 SEHNR and CDR2 FQNEAQ (reference sequence). The V end was cut by 4 bases, the J end by 0 bases, with 7 bases between. The CDR3 is CASSWADSYEQYF. The CDR3 DNA sequence: TGTGCCAGCAGCTGGGCGGACTCCTACGAGCAGTACTTC.

This clonotype was counted many times. The chain links TRBV7-6 to TRBJ1-1; 7 bases line up with TRBD1. Trimming removed 0 bases from V and 2 bases from J; junction bases left unmatched: 9. Germline V gene lookup returns CDR1 SGHVS and CDR2 FNYEAQ. This CDR3 contains 17 residues. CDR3 protein: CASSLARGGAGNTEAFF. CDR3 bases: TGTGCCAGCAGCTTAGCCAGGGGGGGCGCAGGAAACACTGAAGCTTTCTTT.

This clonotype was found a few times. This chain joins TRBV7-4 and TRBJ2-3; the match to TRBD2 covers 9 bases. The CDR3 is made up of 16 amino acids. V lost 5 bases and J lost 0; bases outside the gene matches: 6. Germline loops: CDR1 SGHVT, CDR2 SQSDAQ. CDR3 coding DNA: TGTGCCAGCAGCCCTAGTAGCGGGGGTAGCACAGATACGCAGTATTTT. It translates to CASSPSSGGSTDTQYF.

This clonotype has ten or more counts. The V gene is TRBV7-6, the J gene TRBJ1-4; TRBD1 matches 7 bases. With 4 bases clipped from V and 12 bases from J, the junction kept 11 bases outside the gene matches. There are 14 residues in the CDR3. Looked up from germline, CDR1 is SGHVS and CDR2 is FNYEAQ. CDR3 nucleotide sequence: TGTGCCAGCAGCTATTCCCTACAGGGGCCCGAACTGTTTTTT. Amino acid sequence: CASSYSLQGPELFF.

This clonotype has just a few counts. This sequence joins TRBV6-2 or TRBV6-3 and TRBJ1-5, with 7 bases identical to TRBD1. The J segment lost 0 bases and the V segment lost 2 bases, leaving 16 bases of the junction unmatched. CDR3 length: 20 amino acids. CDR1 and CDR2 (germline): MNHEY, SVGEGT. The DNA of the CDR3 is TGTGCCAGCAGTTACAGTCGAGAGACAGGGATTCCTAATAGCAATCAGCCCCAGCATTTT. It codes for CASSYSRETGIPNSNQPQHF.

The chain employs TRBV10-3 and TRBJ1-1, with a possible D match to TRBD1 (6 bases). V was cut by 11 bases and J by 0 bases, with 16 bases left in between. The CDR3 has 14 amino acids. Per germline, CDR1 ENHRY and CDR2 SYGVKD. The CDR3 region is CAARQGQMNTEAFF. The CDR3 nucleotides are TGTGCCGCCAGGCAGGGACAAATGAACACTGAAGCTTTCTTT.

This rearrangement joins TRBV4-1 to TRBJ1-1, with TRBD1 matching 8 bases. The CDR3 runs 15 residues. V lost 1 base and J lost 4; bases outside the gene matches: 5. Per germline, CDR1 MGHRA and CDR2 YSYEKL. This chain's CDR3 is CASSQGAGGLTEAFF. CDR3 DNA: TGCGCCAGCAGCCAAGGGGCAGGGGGCCTCACTGAAGCTTTCTTT.

The table lists this clonotype with many counts. The chain combines TRBV20-1 with TRBJ2-5; a possible D gene is TRBD2 (6 bases). The V end was cut by 0 bases, the J end by 2 bases, with 10 bases between. CDR3 length equals 14 residues. Germline V gene sequence: CDR1 DFQATT, CDR2 SNEGSKA (reference sequence). The chain's CDR3 is CSARDGGIQETQYF. In nucleotides, the CDR3 is TGCAGTGCTAGAGATGGGGGGATTCAAGAGACCCAGTACTTC.

The DNA for the CDR3 is TGTGCCAGCAGCTTATCGGGGGCACGTAGGTACAATGAGCAGTTCTTC. As protein: CASSLSGARRYNEQFF. V usage is TRBV11-3 and J usage is TRBJ2-1; D possibly uses TRBD1 or TRBD2 (6 bases each). Germline values: CDR1 SGHNT, CDR2 YENEEA. The CDR3 length is 16 residues. V was clipped by 2 bases and J by 4 bases, with 15 bases between them.

The chain combines TRBV20-1 with TRBJ2-2; D perhaps matches TRBD1 (5 bases). CDR1 and CDR2 (germline): DFQATT, SNEGSKA (reference sequence). CDR3 length: 15 residues. Trimming cost V 4 bases and J 3 bases, with 15 bases left between them. Here the CDR3 reads CSATETVFDTGELFF. Written as DNA, the CDR3 is TGCAGTGCTACTGAGACAGTCTTCGACACCGGGGAGCTGTTTTTT.

The chain joins TRBV28 to TRBJ2-1, with a weak D call TRBD1 (5 bases). The CDR3 extends over 12 amino acids. V was trimmed by 6 bases and J by 13 bases, leaving 16 bases between them. Germline lookup yields CDR1 MDHEN and CDR2 SYDVKM. The DNA of the CDR3 is TGTGCCAGCAGCGACCCGACAGATCAACAGTTCTTC. The encoded protein is CASSDPTDQQFF.

The rearrangement uses TRBV27 and TRBJ2-7; D is unresolved. Trimming removed 0 bases from V and 6 bases from J, with 9 bases in between. This CDR3 spans 13 amino acids. The germline V gene encodes CDR1 MNHEY and CDR2 SMNVEV (reference sequence). CDR3 sequence (DNA): TGTGCCAGCAGTTTATCTGATAGGGTCGAGCAGTACTTC. It translates to CASSLSDRVEQYF.

In the case of this clonotype: A read error may account for a junction end that differs from germline. The chain couples TRBV27 to TRBJ2-3, with 9 nucleotides matching TRBD2. Germline V gene data show CDR1 as MNHEY and CDR2 as SMNVEV (reference sequence). This CDR3 comprises 14 residues. The CDR3: CASRMAGGADKQYF. The CDR3 coding sequence is TGTGCCAGCAGAATGGCGGGGGGGGCAGATAAGCAGTATTTT.

The chain joins TRBV27 to TRBJ1-4; D might be TRBD1 (6 bases). V lost 11 bases, J lost 8 bases, and 15 bases lay in between. The germline CDR1 and CDR2 sequences are MNHEY and SMNVEV (reference sequence). This CDR3 contains 12 residues. The DNA for the CDR3 is TGTGCCGGGGGCAGGGTCGGGGAAAAACTGTTTTTT. Translated: CAGGRVGEKLFF.

This clonotype has just a few counts. The rearrangement uses TRBV27 and TRBJ1-2, with D unclear. CDR3 length equals 13 residues. Germline V gives CDR1 MNHEY, CDR2 SMNVEV (reference sequence). The V and J ends lost 0 bases and 8 bases respectively, with 10 bases between them. CDR3 amino acids: CASSLSWGQGYTF. In nucleotides, the CDR3 is TGTGCCAGCAGTTTATCGTGGGGTCAAGGCTACACCTTC.

A word on this clonotype: An end of the junction differs from the germline gene, which may be a read error. The V call is TRBV12-3 or TRBV12-4, the J call TRBJ1-1; 9 bases are shared with TRBD1. The CDR3 loop spans 14 amino acids. DNA of the CDR3: TGTGCCAGCAGTTTCGGGACAGGGAACACTGTAGCTTTCTTT. Translating it yields CASSFGTGNTVAFF.

In its sample, this clonotype was seen many times. This rearrangement joins TRBV6-2 or TRBV6-3 to TRBJ1-2; unclear D gene. V was clipped by 7 bases and J by 2 bases, with 11 bases between them. This CDR3 region has 13 residues. Germline lookup yields CDR1 MNHEY and CDR2 SVGEGT. For the CDR3, the DNA is TGTGCCAGCACCGGCGGCCCCAACTATGGCTACACCTTC. Translating gives CASTGGPNYGYTF.

This clonotype has a handful of counts. V and J are TRBV27 and TRBJ1-1, with 9 bases that match TRBD1. Germline V CDR1 and CDR2: MNHEY, SMNVEV (reference sequence). J lost 4 bases, V lost 3 bases, and 3 bases had no gene match. This CDR3 contains 14 residues. The CDR3 sequence is CASSFGTGLTEAFF. The CDR3 nucleotides read TGTGCCAGCAGTTTCGGGACAGGGCTCACTGAAGCTTTCTTT.

The chain uses TRBV6-1 and TRBJ2-1, with 11 bases matching TRBD2. V dropped 6 bases and J dropped 6; count of bases not matched to a gene: 7. CDR3 length: 15 amino acids. Germline CDR1 reads MNHNS; CDR2 reads SASEGT. The CDR3 sequence: CASSPLAGEPNEQFF. The CDR3 DNA is TGTGCCAGCAGCCCACTAGCGGGGGAACCCAATGAGCAGTTCTTC.

This clonotype was counted once. The chain employs TRBV24-1 and TRBJ2-7; TRBD2 is a possible D gene (5 bases). V lost 11 bases to trimming and J lost 3 bases, with 19 bases between them. The CDR3 length is 14 residues. Germline V gene lookup returns CDR1 KGHDR and CDR2 SFDVKD. The CDR3 nucleotides are TGTGCCAGCAGGCTCAACCGGGGTGGCTACGAGCAGTACGTC. Protein: CASRLNRGGYEQYV.

This clonotype was seen repeatedly, ten times or more. The chain carries TRBV25-1 and TRBJ2-1, with 7 bases lining up with TRBD1. Germline CDR1 reads MGHDK; CDR2 reads SYGVNS. CDR3 size: 16 residues. Trimming took 2 bases from V and 6 from J; bases not matched to a gene: 10. The CDR3 here is CASSETDRDPLNEQFF. CDR3 DNA: TGTGCCAGCAGTGAAACCGACAGGGACCCCCTCAATGAGCAGTTCTTC.

This rearrangement joins TRBV5-1 to TRBJ2-3; 9 bases map to TRBD1. V gave up 5 bases and J gave up 4 bases; unmatched junction bases: 5. The CDR3 spans 14 residues. The germline CDR1 and CDR2 sequences are SGHRS and YFSETQ. The CDR3 sequence is CASRSGQGPDTQYF. CDR3 DNA: TGCGCCAGCAGATCGGGACAGGGTCCAGATACGCAGTATTTT.

This clonotype was recorded many times. The chain has TRBV7-2 and TRBJ2-7, with TRBD1 matching over 8 bases. Trimming cost V 5 bases and J 3 bases; bases outside gene matches: 9. CDR3 length: 15 amino acids. Germline loops: CDR1 SGHTA, CDR2 FQGNSA. In DNA form, the CDR3 reads TGTGCCAGCAGCCCAGGACAGGGTGGGGACTACGAGCAGTACGTC. It encodes CASSPGQGGDYEQYV.

The chain carries TRBV27 and TRBJ2-7; a possible D gene is TRBD1 (6 bases). With 3 bases removed from V and 2 bases from J, the gap between germline ends came to 14 bases. The V gene's germline CDR1 is MNHEY and CDR2 SMNVEV (reference sequence). The CDR3 loop spans 15 amino acids. The CDR3 region is CASSLAFTGTYEQYF. CDR3 nucleotide sequence: TGTGCCAGCAGTTTGGCATTTACAGGGACCTACGAGCAGTACTTC.

This chain connects TRBV7-9 to TRBJ2-1, with D possibly being TRBD2 (5 bases). Germline CDR1 and CDR2: SEHNR and FQNEAQ (reference sequence). Trimming removed 2 bases at V and 6 bases at J, with 8 bases between. This CDR3 has 13 residues. CDR3 in amino acids: CASSLLEANEQFF. DNA for the CDR3: TGTGCCAGCAGCTTATTGGAGGCCAATGAGCAGTTCTTC. The complete variable domain, with remaining parts taken from reference TRBV7-9 and TRBJ2-1, reads DTGVSQNPRHKITKRGQNVTFRCDPISEHNRLYWYRQTLGQGPEFLTYFQNEAQLEKSRLLSDRFSAERPKGSFSTLEIQRTEQGDSAMYLCASSLLEANEQFFGPGTRLTVL.

The chain has TRBV14 and TRBJ2-5, with 7 bases identical to TRBD1. The V gene's germline CDR1 is SGHDN and CDR2 FVKESK. The V gene end was trimmed by 6 bases and the J gene end by 5 bases; junction bases not matched to a gene: 12. The CDR3 spans 15 residues. The CDR3 loop is CASRLGTDNAETQYF. DNA of the CDR3: TGTGCCAGCAGACTCGGGACAGACAATGCGGAGACCCAGTACTTC.